The sample holds a few counts of the clone carrying this T cell receptor beta chain. As yet, its antigen is unknown. This specimen belongs to a study of blood T cells in healthy people across ages. Study-level points and caveats: Diversity was higher, and naive CD4+ cells more numerous, in long-lived donors than in aged donors.

The donors, all healthy, were Caucasians living in Russia, aged roughly 6 to 100. For the second PCR, which ran for about 7 to 12 cycles, a sample-barcoded 5' primer and a J-beta primer mix were used. From the 5' RACE reads, TCRdb called clonotypes with MiXCR, one entry per CDR3 protein. The sample includes about 590,000 distinct CDR3 sequences, under 30% seen only once; the top ten take 15% to 19%. Germline V CDR1 and CDR2: DFQATT, SNEGSKA (reference sequence). V lost 1 base, J lost 0 bases, and 3 bases stayed unmatched. This CDR3 has 15 amino acids. V and J are TRBV20-1 and TRBJ2-1, with 7 positions matching TRBD1. The sequenced material came from blood. The TCR was taken from a woman at least 80 years old in good health. CDR3 amino acids: CSARGAGGSYNEQFF. The CDR3 DNA is TGCAGTGCTAGAGGGGCAGGGGGCTCCTACAATGAGCAGTTCTTC.